What follows are 16 T cell receptor beta chains derived from one specimen sequenced in a study of blood T cell repertoires in COVID-19. TCRdb's copy holds only in-frame clones and misses some; the assay was immunoSEQ multiplex PCR. The sample carries tens of thousands of clones, 84% recorded once. The sequenced material came from peripheral blood. The receptors derive from a man aged 60 to 69 with acute or convalescent COVID-19.

This clone was counted a few times. The J gene is TRBJ1-2, the V gene TRBV5-1; 9 bases line up with TRBD1. The CDR3 has 13 residues. CDR1 is SGHRS and CDR2 is YFSETQ in the germline V gene. V lost 4 bases to trimming and J lost 6 bases; unmatched junction nucleotides: 4. The CDR3 loop is CASSMTGGDGYTF. CDR3 nucleotides: TGCGCCAGCAGCATGACAGGGGGGGATGGCTACACCTTC.

The V call is TRBV2, the J call TRBJ1-4; the D is unclear. V was trimmed by 5 bases and J by 4 bases, leaving 14 bases between them. The CDR3 consists of 15 residues. Germline CDR1 reads SNHLY; CDR2 reads FYNNEI. The CDR3 protein is CASSPRGSFNEKLFF. The CDR3 bases are TGTGCCAGCAGTCCCCGCGGCAGCTTTAATGAAAAACTGTTTTTT.

The V and J genes are TRBV15 and TRBJ1-4; TRBD1 is a possible D gene (6 bases). The CDR3 runs to 16 residues. Germline CDR1 and CDR2: LNHNV and YYDKDF (reference sequence). The ends were cut back, 8 bases at V and 0 bases at J, with 16 bases in the middle. In DNA, the CDR3 is TGTGCCACCGGCGGGGGGGGGCAGCCAACTAATGAAAAACTGTTTTTT. Translating it yields CATGGGGQPTNEKLFF.

This chain uses TRBV7-8 with TRBJ1-2, with a weak D call TRBD1 (6 bases). V was clipped by 5 bases and J by 3 bases, with 16 bases between them. This CDR3 comprises 15 residues. CDR1 and CDR2 from the germline V gene are SGHVS and FQNEAQ. The CDR3 DNA sequence: TGTGCCAGCAGCAGCCAAGGGACAAGGCACTATGGCTACACCTTC. This codes for CASSSQGTRHYGYTF.

The chain is built from TRBV9 and TRBJ2-1, with 8 bases fitting TRBD2. V lost 2 bases and J lost 5; bases outside the gene matches: 3. The CDR3 is made up of 14 amino acids. Germline loops: CDR1 SGDLS, CDR2 YYNGEE. The DNA of the CDR3 is TGTGCCAGCAGCGTGATAGCGGGAAACAATGAGCAGTTCTTC. Protein sequence: CASSVIAGNNEQFF.

This clone was picked up many times. The chain carries TRBV13 and TRBJ2-5; tentative D call: TRBD1 (8 bases). The CDR3 sequence is 14 residues long. The germline V gene encodes CDR1 PRHDT and CDR2 FYEKMQ (reference sequence). Trimming removed 5 bases at V and 4 bases at J, with 14 bases between. CDR3 sequence reads: CASSRQGRGETQYF. In nucleotides, the CDR3 is TGTGCCAGCAGCAGACAGGGGAGGGGAGAGACCCAGTACTTC.

The chain carries TRBV9 and TRBJ1-5; TRBD1 matches at 8 bases. This CDR3 contains 15 residues. J was trimmed by 3 bases and V by 5 bases; bases with no gene match: 7. CDR1 and CDR2 (germline): SGDLS, YYNGEE. The CDR3, as DNA: TGTGCCAGCAGTTCTACGACAGGGGACAATCAGCCCCAGCATTTT. Translating gives CASSSTTGDNQPQHF.

V and J are TRBV5-4 and TRBJ1-2, with a weak D call TRBD1 (6 bases). This CDR3 has 14 amino acids. Germline assignment: CDR1 SGHNT and CDR2 YYREEE (reference sequence). With 2 bases removed from V and 6 bases from J, the gap between germline ends came to 14 bases. CDR3 sequence: CASSFPGQEDGYTF. CDR3 DNA: TGTGCCAGCAGCTTTCCGGGACAAGAGGATGGCTACACCTTC. The variable domain in full, with the rest retrieved from reference TRBV5-4 and TRBJ1-2, is ETGVTQSPTHLIKTRGQQVTLRCSSQSGHNTVSWYQQALGQGPQFIFQYYREEENGRGNFPPRFSGLQFPNYSSELNVNALELDDSALYLCASSFPGQEDGYTFGSGTRLTVV.

This chain joins TRBV19 and TRBJ1-5; 10 bases are shared with TRBD1. V shed 1 base, J shed 4 bases, and the junction held 1 base outside the gene matches. This CDR3 comprises 15 residues. CDR1 and CDR2 from the germline V gene are LNHDA and SQIVND (reference sequence). CDR3 in DNA: TGTGCCAGTAGTATAGGGACAGGGGGGAATCAGCCCCAGCATTTT. It translates to CASSIGTGGNQPQHF.

This clone was picked up a small number of times. The chain employs TRBV5-4 and TRBJ2-3; possible D gene TRBD2, 5 bases. The V gene's germline CDR1 is SGHNT and CDR2 YYREEE (reference sequence). The CDR3 runs to 13 residues. V lost 4 bases and J 6 bases, leaving 12 bases between the germline ends. The CDR3 DNA reads TGTGCCAGCAGCACATCGGGGTCCGATACGCAGTATTTT. Protein product: CASSTSGSDTQYF.

In its sample, this clone was seen a few times. The V and J genes are TRBV28 and TRBJ1-4, with TRBD1 matching over 7 bases. Germline loops: CDR1 MDHEN, CDR2 SYDVKM. Unmatched junction bases numbered 4, after V lost 5 bases and J lost 1 base. CDR3 length: 15 residues. Here the CDR3 reads CASSRDSGTNEKLFF. CDR3 sequence (DNA): TGTGCCAGCAGTCGGGACAGCGGAACTAATGAAAAACTGTTTTTT.

The rearrangement uses TRBV20-1 and TRBJ1-4; D uncertain. V shed 3 bases and J shed 10 bases, with 15 bases lying between them. CDR3 length: 13 residues. The germline V gene has CDR1 DFQATT and CDR2 SNEGSKA (reference sequence). The CDR3 spells CSASVATMGKLFF. The CDR3 DNA sequence: TGCAGTGCTAGTGTAGCGACAATGGGAAAACTGTTTTTT.

About this clone: The same CDR3 arises from other DNA sequences in this sample as well. The V and J genes are TRBV6-4 and TRBJ2-3; 8 bases map to TRBD2. This CDR3 has 14 residues. CDR1 is MRHNA, CDR2 SNTAGT, per germline. J lost 5 bases, V lost 0 bases, and 1 base had no gene match. The CDR3: CASSDSSGGDTQYF. The CDR3 DNA sequence: TGTGCCAGCAGTGACTCCAGCGGGGGAGATACGCAGTATTTT.

The V gene is TRBV7-2, the J gene TRBJ1-1; D unclear. Deletions cut 0 bases from V and 2 bases from J, with 10 bases between. The CDR3 is made up of 15 amino acids. Germline V gene lookup returns CDR1 SGHTA and CDR2 FQGNSA. CDR3 protein: CASSLAAGLNTEAFF. The CDR3 coding sequence is TGTGCCAGCAGCTTAGCTGCCGGTTTAAACACTGAAGCTTTCTTT.

The V and J genes are TRBV28 and TRBJ1-6; 9 bases are a match to TRBD1. The germline V gene has CDR1 MDHEN and CDR2 SYDVKM. The CDR3 spans 16 residues. Germline trimming cut 1 base from V and 9 bases from J; bases unmatched to any gene: 7. CDR3: CASSLFSGTGLSPLHF. CDR3 coding DNA: TGTGCCAGCAGTTTATTCTCCGGGACAGGGCTTTCACCCCTCCACTTT.

Only a few counts were recorded for this clone. V is TRBV11-2 and J is TRBJ2-1; TRBD2 is a possible D gene (7 bases). The CDR3 is 16 amino acids. Trimming removed 2 bases at V and 5 bases at J, with 16 bases between. Germline V gene data show CDR1 as SGHAT and CDR2 as FQNNGV. Here the CDR3 DNA reads TGTGCCAGCAGCTTAAGAGGGGGGGCCGGTAACAATGAGCAGTTCTTC. As protein: CASSLRGGAGNNEQFF.